This note documents a single T cell receptor beta chain sequence. Trimming left V 5 bases short and J 6 bases short, with 14 bases between. CDR1 and CDR2 (germline): ENHRY, SYGVKD. This CDR3 is built from 13 residues. In the source study's methods: Scientists estimated how many nucleated cells there were by amplifying reference gene primers. Assay used: immunoSEQ multiplex PCR; TCRdb lists only in-frame clones, some missing. The V and J calls and the clone size are those of that table, but D and trimming were determined from the DNA. The data hold a few hundred thousand clones, with around 81% observed a single time. The record originates from a study of blood T cell repertoires in COVID-19. Looking at the study overall: Samples representing acute and convalescent COVID-19 were sourced from the United States, Italy and Spain. The cDNA or gDNA used as material had been derived from T cells, B-cell-depleted T cells, or PBMCs.

The V and J genes are TRBV10-3 and TRBJ2-7; D perhaps matches TRBD2 (5 bases). This receptor was obtained from a woman between 50 and 59 years old with active or convalescent COVID-19. Material: peripheral blood. This CDR3 is CAISNPGIGEQYF. CDR3 in DNA: TGTGCCATCAGTAACCCCGGGATCGGCGAGCAGTACTTC.